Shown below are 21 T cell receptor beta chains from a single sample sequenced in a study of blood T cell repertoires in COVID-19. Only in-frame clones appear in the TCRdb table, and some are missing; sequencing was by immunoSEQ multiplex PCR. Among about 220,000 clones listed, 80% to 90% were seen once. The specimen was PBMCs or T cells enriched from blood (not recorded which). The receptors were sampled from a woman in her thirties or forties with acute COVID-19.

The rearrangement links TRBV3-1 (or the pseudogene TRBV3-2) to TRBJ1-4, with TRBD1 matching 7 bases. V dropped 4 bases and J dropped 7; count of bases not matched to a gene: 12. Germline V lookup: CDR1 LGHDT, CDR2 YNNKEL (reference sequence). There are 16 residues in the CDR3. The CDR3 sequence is CASSPGQLQLGEKLFF. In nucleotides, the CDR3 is TGTGCCAGCAGCCCGGGACAGTTACAACTAGGTGAAAAACTGTTTTTT.

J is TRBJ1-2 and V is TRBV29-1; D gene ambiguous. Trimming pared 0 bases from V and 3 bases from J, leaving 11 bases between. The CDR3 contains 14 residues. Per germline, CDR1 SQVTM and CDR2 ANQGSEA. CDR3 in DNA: TGCAGCGTTGAAGATAGGGAGCCGTACTATGGCTACACCTTC. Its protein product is CSVEDREPYYGYTF.

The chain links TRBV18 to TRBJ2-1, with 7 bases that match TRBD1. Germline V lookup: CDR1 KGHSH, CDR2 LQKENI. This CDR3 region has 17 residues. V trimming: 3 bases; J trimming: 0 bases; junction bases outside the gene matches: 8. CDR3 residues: CASSPGNRGSSYNEQFF. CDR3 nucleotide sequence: TGTGCCAGCTCACCGGGGAACAGGGGTAGCTCCTACAATGAGCAGTTCTTC.

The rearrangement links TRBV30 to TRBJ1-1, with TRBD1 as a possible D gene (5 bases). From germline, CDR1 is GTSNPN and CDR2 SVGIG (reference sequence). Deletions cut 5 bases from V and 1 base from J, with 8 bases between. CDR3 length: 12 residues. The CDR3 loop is CAWAQENTEAFF. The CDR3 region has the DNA TGTGCCTGGGCACAGGAGAACACTGAAGCTTTCTTT.

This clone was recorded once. CDR3: CAGGHRLAGAVDTQYF. CDR3 nucleotides: TGTGCCGGGGGACACAGACTAGCGGGGGCAGTAGATACGCAGTATTTT. The V and J genes are TRBV7-9 and TRBJ2-3, with TRBD2 matching 12 bases. After removal of 11 bases from V and 5 bases from J, the junction contained 14 bases not matched to a gene. There are 16 residues in the CDR3. From germline, CDR1 is SEHNR and CDR2 FQNEAQ (reference sequence). Combining the CDR3 with reference TRBV7-9 and TRBJ2-3 gives the whole variable domain DTGVSQNPRHKITKRGQNVTFRCDPISEHNRLYWYRQTLGQGPEFLTYFQNEAQLEKSRLLSDRFSAERPKGSFSTLEIQRTEQGDSAMYLCAGGHRLAGAVDTQYFGPGTRLTVL.

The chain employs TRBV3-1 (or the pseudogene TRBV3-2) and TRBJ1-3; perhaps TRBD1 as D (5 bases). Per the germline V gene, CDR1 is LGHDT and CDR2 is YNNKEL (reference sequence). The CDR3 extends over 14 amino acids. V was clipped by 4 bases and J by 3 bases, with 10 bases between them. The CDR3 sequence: CASSLRADGNTIYF. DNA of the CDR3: TGTGCCAGCAGCCTCAGGGCTGATGGAAACACCATATATTTT.

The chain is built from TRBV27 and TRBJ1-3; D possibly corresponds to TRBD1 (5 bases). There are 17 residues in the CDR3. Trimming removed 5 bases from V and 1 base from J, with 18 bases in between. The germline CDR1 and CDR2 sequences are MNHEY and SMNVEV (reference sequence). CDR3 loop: CASSQFGADVSGNTIYF. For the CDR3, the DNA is TGTGCCAGCAGTCAGTTTGGGGCGGACGTTTCTGGAAACACCATATATTTT.

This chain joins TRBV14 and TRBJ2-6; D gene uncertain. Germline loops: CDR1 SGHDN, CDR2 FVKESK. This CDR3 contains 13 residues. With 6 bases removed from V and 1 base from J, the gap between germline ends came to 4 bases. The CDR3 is CASSLSGANVLTF. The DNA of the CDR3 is TGTGCCAGCAGTTTATCTGGGGCCAACGTCCTGACTTTC.

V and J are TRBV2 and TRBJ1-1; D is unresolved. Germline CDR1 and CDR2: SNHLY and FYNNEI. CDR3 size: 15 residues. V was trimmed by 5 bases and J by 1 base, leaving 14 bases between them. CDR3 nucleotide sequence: TGTGCCAGCAGTCTCGCCGGGATTGAGAACACTGAAGCTTTCTTT. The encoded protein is CASSLAGIENTEAFF.

CDR3 DNA sequence: TGTGCCAGCAGTGAAGCACAGGGGGCTCTCTATAATTCACCCCTCCACTTT. It specifies CASSEAQGALYNSPLHF. The V gene is TRBV2, the J gene TRBJ1-6; the match to TRBD1 covers 9 bases. Trimming at V came to 0 bases and at J to 3 bases, leaving 3 bases not matched to a gene. Germline loops: CDR1 SNHLY, CDR2 FYNNEI. The length of the CDR3 is 17 residues.

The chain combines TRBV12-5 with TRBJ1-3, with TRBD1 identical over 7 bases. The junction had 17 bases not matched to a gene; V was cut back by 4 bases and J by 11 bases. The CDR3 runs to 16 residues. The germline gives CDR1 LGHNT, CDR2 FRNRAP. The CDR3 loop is CASGSALLTGNGPIYF. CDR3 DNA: TGTGCTAGTGGTTCCGCACTCCTGACAGGGAATGGTCCCATATATTTT.

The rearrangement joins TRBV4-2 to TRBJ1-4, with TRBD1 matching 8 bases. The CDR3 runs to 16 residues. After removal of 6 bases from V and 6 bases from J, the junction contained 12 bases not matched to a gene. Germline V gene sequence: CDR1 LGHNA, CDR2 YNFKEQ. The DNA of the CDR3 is TGTGCCAGCAGACAGAGTGCAGGGGGCGGTGATGAAAAACTGTTTTTT. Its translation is CASRQSAGGGDEKLFF.

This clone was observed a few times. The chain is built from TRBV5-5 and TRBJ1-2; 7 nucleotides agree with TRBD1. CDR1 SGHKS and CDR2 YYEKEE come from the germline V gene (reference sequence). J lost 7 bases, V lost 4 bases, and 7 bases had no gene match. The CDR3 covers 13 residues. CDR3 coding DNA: TGTGCCAGCAGCCTCTACAGGGGTTCTGGCTACACCTTC. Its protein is CASSLYRGSGYTF.

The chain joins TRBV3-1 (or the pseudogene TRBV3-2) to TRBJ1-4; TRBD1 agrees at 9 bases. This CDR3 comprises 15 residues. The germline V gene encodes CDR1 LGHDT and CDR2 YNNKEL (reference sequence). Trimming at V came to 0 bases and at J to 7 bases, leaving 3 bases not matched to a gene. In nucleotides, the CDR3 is TGTGCCAGCAGCCAAGAGGGGACAGGGTTTGAAAAACTGTTTTTT. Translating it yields CASSQEGTGFEKLFF.

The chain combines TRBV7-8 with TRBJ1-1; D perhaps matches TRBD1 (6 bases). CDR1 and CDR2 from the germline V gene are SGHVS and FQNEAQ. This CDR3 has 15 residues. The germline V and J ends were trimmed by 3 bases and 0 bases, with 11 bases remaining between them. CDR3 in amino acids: CASSLNRALNTEAFF. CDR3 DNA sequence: TGTGCCAGCAGCTTGAACAGGGCCCTGAACACTGAAGCTTTCTTT.

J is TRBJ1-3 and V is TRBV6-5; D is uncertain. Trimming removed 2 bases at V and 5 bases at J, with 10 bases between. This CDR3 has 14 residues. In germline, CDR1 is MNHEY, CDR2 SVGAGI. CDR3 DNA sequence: TGTGCCAGCAGTTACAACCCTCAGAGAAACACCATATATTTT. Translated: CASSYNPQRNTIYF.

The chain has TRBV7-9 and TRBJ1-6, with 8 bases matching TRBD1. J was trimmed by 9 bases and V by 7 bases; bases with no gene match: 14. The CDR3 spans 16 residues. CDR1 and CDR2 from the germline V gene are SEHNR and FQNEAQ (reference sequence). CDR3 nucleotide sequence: TGTGCCAGCACCCAACCGGGGGCGCAGGGGGCTTCACCCCTCCACTTT. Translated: CASTQPGAQGASPLHF.

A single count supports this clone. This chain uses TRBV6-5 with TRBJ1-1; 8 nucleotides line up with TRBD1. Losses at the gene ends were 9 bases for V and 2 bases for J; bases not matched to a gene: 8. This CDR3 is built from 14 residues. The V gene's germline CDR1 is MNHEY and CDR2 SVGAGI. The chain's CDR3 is CASPGQVYNTEAFF. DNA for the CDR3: TGTGCCAGTCCGGGACAGGTGTATAACACTGAAGCTTTCTTT.

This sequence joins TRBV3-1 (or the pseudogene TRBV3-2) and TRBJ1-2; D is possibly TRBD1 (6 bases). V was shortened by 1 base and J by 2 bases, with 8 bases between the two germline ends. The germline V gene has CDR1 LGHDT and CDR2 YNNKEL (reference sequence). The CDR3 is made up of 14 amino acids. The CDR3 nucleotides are TGTGCCAGCAGCCAAGCAGGGGCAAACTATGGCTACACCTTC. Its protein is CASSQAGANYGYTF.

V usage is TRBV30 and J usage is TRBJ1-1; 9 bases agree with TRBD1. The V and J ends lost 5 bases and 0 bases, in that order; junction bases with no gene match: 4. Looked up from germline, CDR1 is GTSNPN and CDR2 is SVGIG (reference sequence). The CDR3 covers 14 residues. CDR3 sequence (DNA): TGTGCCTGGCGACAGGGGGGTTTGAACACTGAAGCTTTCTTT. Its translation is CAWRQGGLNTEAFF.

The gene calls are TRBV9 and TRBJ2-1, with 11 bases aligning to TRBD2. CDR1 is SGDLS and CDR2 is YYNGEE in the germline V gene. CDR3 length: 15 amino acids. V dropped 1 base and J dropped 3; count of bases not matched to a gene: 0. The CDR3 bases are TGTGCCAGCAGCGTACTAGCGGGGGGCTACAATGAGCAGTTCTTC. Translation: CASSVLAGGYNEQFF.